This T cell receptor beta chain was identified in a study of lymphopenia after photon versus proton radiotherapy (dated by TCRdb to between 2018 and 2021). About the investigation overall: The study compared the immunological effects of photon versus proton radiation therapy in patients with gastrointestinal tumors who developed high-grade lymphopenia. The cohort comprised roughly 20 patients with gastrointestinal tumors who received either photon or proton therapy and then developed lymphopenia. The goal of the study was to describe how the two radiation modalities differ in their effects on the immune system.

Overall results and qualifications from the work: During treatment, patients who received photon therapy lost naive T cells and TCR diversity and gained effector/memory populations, whereas patients who received proton therapy remained relatively stable. The survival association was assessed only in patients who died, and the authors presented better survival with proton therapy as a possibility rather than a demonstrated result. Across the cohort, an inverse correlation was found between a larger post-nadir drop in TCR diversity and overall survival time among patients who died. After the lymphocyte count nadir, oligoclonal expansion, especially of CD8+ Temra cells, was observed in photon-treated repertoires, and the drop in diversity was driven by this expansion.

CDR1 and CDR2, per the germline V gene, are SNHLY and FYNNEI. Trimming removed 8 bases from V and 6 bases from J, leaving 7 bases between the germline ends. From cysteine to phenylalanine, the CDR3 is 10 amino acids long. The sequence is cut down to CDR3 DNA, 30 bases in frame from base 1. Note on this clone: This receptor's antigen is unknown. Base qualities are missing; no much larger clone stands one base away.

Library preparation used the immunoSEQ multiplex PCR assay. T cell repertoires were profiled by deep sequencing of rearranged TCR beta loci, alongside multiparametric flow cytometry. TCRdb took over this immuneACCESS table, retaining in-frame rearrangements with V and J assigned. Such tables are incomplete; in checked studies, under half of the missing clones stem from an unresolved V gene, and the remainder is unexplained. This sample has some 26,000 clones in its table, and around 85% of those were observed once. Of the sample, under 35% falls within the top ten clones. Here the sequenced sample was peripheral blood, taken from a patient treated with photon-based radiotherapy. This TCR was sampled from a man aged 50-59 years with gastric cancer. The rearranged chain carries TRBV2 and TRBJ1-2; too little of a D gene remains to name it. The DNA sequence is as follows: TGTGCCAGCCGACTTGATGGCTACACCTTC. Its translation is CASRLDGYTF. The CDR3 plus the reference TRBV2 and TRBJ1-2 genes for the other parts give the full variable domain: EPEVTQTPSHQVTQMGQEVILRCVPISNHLYFYWYRQILGQKVEFLVSFYNNEISEKSEIFDDQFSVERPDGSNFTLKIRSTKLEDSAMYFCASRLDGYTFGSGTRLTVV.